This T cell receptor (beta chain) originates from a study of blood T cell repertoires in COVID-19. Study in general: COVID-19 samples collected from the United States, Italy and Spain covered acute and convalescent phases. PBMCs, B-cell-depleted T cells, or T cells provided the cDNA or gDNA that made up the material.

Original processing notes: Amplification with reference gene primers provided the estimates of nucleated cell counts. Method: immunoSEQ multiplex PCR; TCRdb's copy keeps in-frame clones and lacks some. The DNA was the basis for D and trimming; V, J and clone size are from that table. This table holds tens of thousands of clones, about 93% found once. V shed 5 bases, J shed 5 bases, and the junction held 5 bases outside the gene matches. There are 13 residues in the CDR3. Germline V gene lookup returns CDR1 SGHNT and CDR2 YYREEE (reference sequence). The sequence derives from a human donor in a cohort sampled during active COVID-19. The chain combines TRBV5-4 with TRBJ1-2, with 8 bases fitting TRBD1. Source material: peripheral blood. CDR3 sequence: CASRQGQVYGYTF. DNA of the CDR3: TGTGCCAGCAGGCAGGGACAGGTGTATGGCTACACCTTC.